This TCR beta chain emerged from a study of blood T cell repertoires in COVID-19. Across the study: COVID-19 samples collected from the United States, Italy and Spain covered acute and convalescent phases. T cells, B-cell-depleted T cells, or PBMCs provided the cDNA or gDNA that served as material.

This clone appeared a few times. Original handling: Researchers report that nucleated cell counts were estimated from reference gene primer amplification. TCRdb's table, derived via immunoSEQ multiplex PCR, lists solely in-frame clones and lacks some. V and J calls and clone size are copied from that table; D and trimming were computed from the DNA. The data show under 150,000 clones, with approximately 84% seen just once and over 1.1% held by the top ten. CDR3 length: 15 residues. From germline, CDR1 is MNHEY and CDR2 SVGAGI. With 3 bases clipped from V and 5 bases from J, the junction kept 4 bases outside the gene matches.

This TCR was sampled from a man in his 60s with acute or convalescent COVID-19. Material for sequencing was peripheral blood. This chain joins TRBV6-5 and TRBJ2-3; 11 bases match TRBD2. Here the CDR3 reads CASSYSGGGKDTQYF. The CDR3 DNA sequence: TGTGCCAGCAGTTATAGCGGGGGGGGAAAAGATACGCAGTATTTT.